Shown below are 29 T cell receptor beta chains from a single sample sequenced in a study of T-cell reconstitution after alpha-beta-depleted transplantation in children. Unique molecular identifiers were incorporated during preparation of the TCRbeta library. TCRdb re-called the PCR reads with MiXCR, one entry per CDR3 protein. The sample shows 450,000 to 550,000 distinct CDR3 sequences, roughly an eighth of them seen only once. The sample here was PBMCs, mostly from graft donor cells, taken 180 days after TCRalphabeta/CD19-depleted stem cell transplant. The receptors originated from a female patient aged 2-15 years who had a stem cell transplant for aplastic anemia, so the T cells may come from the graft donor.

This clonotype was seen a handful of times. This sequence joins TRBV28 and TRBJ2-7; no definite D call. The CDR3 runs to 13 residues. The V gene's germline CDR1 is MDHEN and CDR2 SYDVKM. V lost 2 bases and J lost 4, with 9 bases in between. The CDR3 DNA reads as TGTGCCAGCAGTTTAAGTCCCGTATACGAGCAGTACTTC. Translating it yields CASSLSPVYEQYF.

This clonotype was found a few times. This chain connects TRBV7-9 to TRBJ2-7; TRBD2 aligns across 15 bases. CDR3 length equals 17 residues. V gave up 3 bases and J gave up 2 bases; unmatched junction bases: 5. Germline CDR1 is SEHNR and CDR2 is FQNEAQ (reference sequence). CDR3 residues: CASSFGLAGGPAYEQYV. For the CDR3, the DNA is TGTGCCAGCAGCTTCGGACTAGCGGGAGGGCCTGCCTACGAGCAGTACGTC.

This clonotype was found a few times. This chain joins TRBV4-2 and TRBJ2-1, with 9 bases that match TRBD2. The CDR3 is 19 residues long. In germline, CDR1 is LGHNA, CDR2 YNFKEQ. V trimming: 6 bases; J trimming: 0 bases; junction bases outside the gene matches: 15. The CDR3 protein is CASRVRELAGLFSYNEQFF. The CDR3 DNA reads TGTGCCAGCAGGGTAAGGGAACTAGCGGGCCTTTTCTCCTACAATGAGCAGTTCTTC.

This clonotype was seen more than once but under ten times. This chain links TRBV2 with TRBJ1-5; D may be TRBD1 (5 bases). The CDR3 sequence is 19 residues long. Trimming took off 5 bases at V and 2 bases at J, with 25 bases between the two ends. Germline V lookup: CDR1 SNHLY, CDR2 FYNNEI. CDR3 in amino acids: CASSLLATGGIYGNQPQHF. CDR3 coding DNA: TGTGCCAGCAGTTTACTGGCCACAGGCGGCATATATGGCAATCAGCCCCAGCATTTT.

Many counts were recorded for this clonotype. J is TRBJ2-1 and V is TRBV20-1; TRBD2 matches at 13 bases. This CDR3 spans 15 amino acids. Trimming removed 5 bases from V and 5 bases from J; junction bases left unmatched: 6. Looked up from germline, CDR1 is DFQATT and CDR2 is SNEGSKA (reference sequence). CDR3 bases: TGCAGTGCTCTATCGACTAGCGGGGGGCACAATGAGCAGTTCTTC. Amino acids: CSALSTSGGHNEQFF.

The V and J genes are TRBV7-9 and TRBJ2-7, with D perhaps assigned TRBD1 or TRBD2 (5 bases each). V lost 5 bases to trimming and J lost 5 bases, with 16 bases between them. This CDR3 comprises 14 residues. CDR1 and CDR2 (germline): SEHNR, FQNEAQ (reference sequence). CDR3: CASSPLTWDHEQYF. The CDR3 DNA reads as TGTGCCAGCAGCCCCCTGACTTGGGACCACGAGCAGTACTTC.

The J gene is TRBJ2-7, the V gene TRBV6-1, with TRBD1 matching over 10 bases. V was pared by 5 bases and J by 6 bases, with 13 bases of the junction left unmatched. This CDR3 comprises 16 residues. The germline gives CDR1 MNHNS, CDR2 SASEGT. As DNA, the CDR3 is TGTGCCAGCAGTCCTAGGACAGGGGGGATAAGGGGCGAGCAGTACGTC. Its translation: CASSPRTGGIRGEQYV.

This clonotype was detected ten times or more. This chain connects TRBV29-1 to TRBJ1-2; no firm D call. Trimming took off 4 bases at V and 4 bases at J, with 16 bases between the two ends. There are 14 residues in the CDR3. Per germline, CDR1 SQVTM and CDR2 ANQGSEA. The DNA for the CDR3 is TGCAGCGTTGTGGTTGGAATCCCCATCTATGGCTACACCTTC. Protein: CSVVVGIPIYGYTF.

This clonotype was recorded a few times. The genes are TRBV5-1 and TRBJ1-2; TRBD1 matches 10 bases. The CDR3 runs 15 residues. J was trimmed by 6 bases and V by 1 base; bases with no gene match: 6. Germline V CDR1 and CDR2: SGHRS, YFSETQ. The CDR3 DNA sequence: TGCGCCAGCAGCTTGTCGGTGACAGGGGGCAATGGCTACACCTTC. Amino acid sequence: CASSLSVTGGNGYTF.

This clonotype showed up many times. This sequence joins TRBV9 and TRBJ1-5, with a weak D call TRBD1 (6 bases). The CDR3 runs to 15 residues. Germline V gene sequence: CDR1 SGDLS, CDR2 YYNGEE. Trimming removed 4 bases from V and 2 bases from J, with 13 bases in between. CDR3: CASSRQGSGNQPQHF. The CDR3 coding sequence is TGTGCCAGCAGCCGTCAGGGGTCGGGCAATCAGCCCCAGCATTTT.

This clonotype was observed a few times. The V call is TRBV15, the J call TRBJ2-1; D is tentatively TRBD1 or TRBD2 (5 bases each). Looked up from germline, CDR1 is LNHNV and CDR2 is YYDKDF (reference sequence). Deletions cut 3 bases from V and 4 bases from J, with 16 bases between. This CDR3 has 16 amino acids. CDR3 DNA sequence: TGTGCCACCAGCAGGGGGGTTGAGCGGCGTTACAATGAGCAGTTCTTC. This gives the protein CATSRGVERRYNEQFF.

This clonotype was found a few times. The V and J genes are TRBV6-2 or TRBV6-3 and TRBJ2-3; D is undetermined. The germline V gene encodes CDR1 MNHEY and CDR2 SVGEGT. CDR3 length equals 17 residues. V gave up 6 bases and J gave up 1 base, with 20 bases separating them. The CDR3 reads CASSRSRVLIGTDTQYF. The CDR3 nucleotides are TGTGCCAGCAGCCGCTCAAGAGTTCTAATTGGCACAGATACGCAGTATTTT.

CDR3 region: CSARYRNNQPQHF. The CDR3 DNA follows: TGCAGTGCTAGATACAGGAACAATCAGCCCCAGCATTTT. The V call is TRBV20-1, the J call TRBJ1-5; D is perhaps TRBD1 (5 bases). The CDR3 totals 13 residues. The germline CDR1 and CDR2 sequences are DFQATT and SNEGSKA (reference sequence). Trimming left V 2 bases short and J 3 bases short, with 8 bases between.

The chain carries TRBV7-9 and TRBJ1-5; the D gene is possibly TRBD1 (5 bases). Per germline, CDR1 SEHNR and CDR2 FQNEAQ (reference sequence). This CDR3 has 16 amino acids. V lost 5 bases and J lost 5, with 19 bases in between. DNA for the CDR3: TGTGCCAGCAGCAACCAAGAAGGGACTAAGGATCAGCCCCAGCATTTT. The encoded protein is CASSNQEGTKDQPQHF.

This clonotype was recorded a few times. The V call is TRBV6-5, the J call TRBJ2-7; 10 bases align to TRBD1. Germline CDR1 reads MNHEY; CDR2 reads SVGAGI. The junction had 7 bases not matched to a gene; V was cut back by 4 bases and J by 4 bases. This CDR3 has 15 amino acids. CDR3 sequence (DNA): TGTGCCAGCAGTTCCTTCCCGGGACAGGGGTACGAGCAGTACTTC. Protein product: CASSSFPGQGYEQYF.

In this sample, this clonotype turned up a few times. The gene calls are TRBV18 and TRBJ1-4; TRBD1 matches 8 bases. The germline V gene encodes CDR1 KGHSH and CDR2 LQKENI. Unmatched junction bases numbered 1, after V lost 1 base and J lost 12 bases. CDR3 length: 12 amino acids. The DNA of the CDR3 is TGTGCCAGCTCACCACAGGACAGGGAACTGTTTTTT. It specifies CASSPQDRELFF. Together with reference TRBV18 and TRBJ1-4, the CDR3 gives the full variable domain: NAGVMQNPRHLVRRRGQEARLRCSPMKGHSHVYWYRQLPEEGLKFMVYLQKENIIDESGMPKERFSAEFPKEGPSILRIQQVVRGDSAAYFCASSPQDRELFFGSGTQLSVL.

This clonotype came up a few times. The chain couples TRBV20-1 to TRBJ2-1; D not resolved. The CDR3 has 12 residues. V lost 1 base and J lost 4, with 5 bases in between. CDR1 DFQATT and CDR2 SNEGSKA come from the germline V gene (reference sequence). CDR3 residues: CSARGLYNEQFF. CDR3 bases: TGCAGTGCTAGAGGCCTATACAATGAGCAGTTCTTC.

This clonotype was detected a few times. The chain carries TRBV7-9 and TRBJ2-5; D is ambiguous. CDR3 length: 15 residues. The V gene's germline CDR1 is SEHNR and CDR2 FQNEAQ (reference sequence). Trimming left V 2 bases short and J 0 bases short, with 10 bases between. CDR3 coding DNA: TGTGCCAGCAGCTTAATCCAGCCGTACCAAGAGACCCAGTACTTC. The encoded protein is CASSLIQPYQETQYF.

CDR3: CASSRGATNTGELFF. The CDR3 DNA reads TGTGCCAGCTCAAGAGGGGCTACTAACACCGGGGAGCTGTTTTTT. V is TRBV12-3 or TRBV12-4 and J is TRBJ2-2, with D perhaps given as TRBD1 or TRBD2 (5 bases each). The V end was cut by 8 bases, the J end by 2 bases, with 15 bases between. The CDR3 covers 15 residues.

This clonotype has a handful of counts. The chain joins TRBV10-3 to TRBJ1-2; D gene uncertain. The CDR3 consists of 17 residues. V gave up 0 bases and J gave up 3 bases, with 17 bases separating them. Germline V gene lookup returns CDR1 ENHRY and CDR2 SYGVKD. CDR3 sequence (DNA): TGTGCCATCAGTGAGTCTAGGAGCCCGAGGGATTACTATGGCTACACCTTC. Its protein is CAISESRSPRDYYGYTF.

The chain links TRBV15 to TRBJ2-3, with 8 bases fitting TRBD2. The CDR3 runs to 16 residues. V lost 1 base to trimming and J lost 4 bases; unmatched junction nucleotides: 7. CDR1 and CDR2 (germline): LNHNV, YYDKDF (reference sequence). CDR3 sequence: CATSRVPTSGADTQYF. The DNA of the CDR3 is TGTGCCACCAGCAGAGTCCCCACTAGCGGAGCAGATACGCAGTATTTT.

This clonotype was detected many times. This sequence joins TRBV20-1 and TRBJ2-1; a possible D gene is TRBD2 (6 bases). Per the germline V gene, CDR1 is DFQATT and CDR2 is SNEGSKA (reference sequence). V was shortened by 0 bases and J by 6 bases, with 15 bases between the two germline ends. The CDR3 loop spans 15 amino acids. The CDR3 is CSARDPGRNVNEQFF. The CDR3 nucleotides are TGCAGTGCTAGAGATCCCGGGAGAAACGTCAATGAGCAGTTCTTC.

This clonotype was observed a few times. V is TRBV20-1 and J is TRBJ2-1; 11 positions match TRBD2. The CDR3 totals 18 residues. The V and J ends lost 4 bases and 0 bases, in that order; junction bases with no gene match: 11. Germline V gives CDR1 DFQATT, CDR2 SNEGSKA (reference sequence). DNA for the CDR3: TGCAGTGCTATCGGGACTAGCGGATTAATAAGCTCCTACAATGAGCAGTTCTTC. It translates to CSAIGTSGLISSYNEQFF.

The V and J genes are TRBV9 and TRBJ2-2, with 7 bases fitting TRBD1. The V segment lost 3 bases and the J segment 4 bases; nucleotides outside the gene matches: 6. Looked up from germline, CDR1 is SGDLS and CDR2 is YYNGEE. The CDR3 has 15 amino acids. For the CDR3, the DNA is TGTGCCAGCAGCGGGGGACAGCGACCCACCGGGGAGCTGTTTTTT. Translating it yields CASSGGQRPTGELFF.

The CDR3 bases are TGTGCCAGCAGCTTCCGACTAGCGAGATTGTACAATGAGCAGTTCTTC. As protein: CASSFRLARLYNEQFF. This sequence joins TRBV9 and TRBJ2-1, with 8 bases matching TRBD2. CDR3 size: 16 residues. The germline gives CDR1 SGDLS, CDR2 YYNGEE. The trim removed 4 bases at V and 4 bases at J, leaving 10 bases unmatched.

There are a few counts of this clonotype. The chain couples TRBV15 to TRBJ2-2, with TRBD2 matching over 8 bases. From germline, CDR1 is LNHNV and CDR2 YYDKDF (reference sequence). The CDR3 is 20 amino acids. Losses at the gene ends were 3 bases for V and 2 bases for J; bases not matched to a gene: 17. The CDR3 region is CATSRTGSFGLAGNTGELFF. In nucleotides, the CDR3 is TGTGCCACCAGCAGGACAGGATCCTTCGGGCTAGCGGGTAACACCGGGGAGCTGTTTTTT.

This clonotype was detected only a few times. This chain joins TRBV28 and TRBJ2-3; 7 bases align to TRBD2. Germline V lookup: CDR1 MDHEN, CDR2 SYDVKM. The CDR3 totals 15 residues. The ends lost 3 bases at V and 3 bases at J; junction bases unmatched: 6. CDR3: CASSFLPGLTDTQYF. The CDR3 region has the DNA TGTGCCAGCAGTTTTCTGCCGGGACTAACAGATACGCAGTATTTT.

J is TRBJ2-1 and V is TRBV7-2; 7 bases fit TRBD2. There are 17 residues in the CDR3. From germline, CDR1 is SGHTA and CDR2 FQGNSA. J lost 0 bases, V lost 5 bases, and 10 bases had no gene match. The CDR3 sequence: CASSTVWRETSYNEQFF. CDR3 nucleotide sequence: TGTGCCAGCAGCACTGTGTGGCGGGAGACCTCCTACAATGAGCAGTTCTTC.

This chain connects TRBV7-8 to TRBJ2-7, with a weak D call TRBD2 (7 bases). CDR1 is SGHVS and CDR2 is FQNEAQ in the germline V gene. The CDR3 is 15 residues long. Trimming removed 1 base from V and 3 bases from J, with 13 bases in between. The CDR3 region has the DNA TGTGCCAGCAGCTTAGAGGGGGGGCGAGACTACGAGCAGTACTTC. Encoded protein: CASSLEGGRDYEQYF.